This TCR beta chain is drawn from a study of shared clonotypes between healthy human individuals. Across the study: CD4 naive and memory got three plates each, CD8 naive two, CD8 memory one. Study conclusions and caveats: Measured sharing among donors was expected to vary with sequencing depth.

As to this clone: What it recognizes is unknown. The same CDR3 is also encoded by other DNA sequences in this sample.

The CDR3 covers 14 residues. V was cut by 0 bases and J by 4 bases, with 9 bases left in between. Per the germline V gene, CDR1 is SEHNR and CDR2 is FQNEAQ (reference sequence). The input for sorted-subset replicate PCRs was approximately 200 ng DNA, around 30,000 T cell genomes. As processed by the authors: ImmunoSEQ sequences covered only the junction and lacked quality scores; filtering therefore differed. The table came from immunoSEQ multiplex PCR; TCRdb's copy has only in-frame clones and leaves some out. For V, J and clone size, that table is used; D and trimming come from the DNA. The sample lists some 550,000 clones; more than 95% were seen once.

Material: naive CD4+ T cells sorted from blood. Documented subset: CD45RA+ positively selected. The sequence derives from a woman under 40 in good health. The V and J genes are TRBV7-9 and TRBJ2-5; a possible D gene is TRBD2 (5 bases). As DNA, the CDR3 is TGTGCCAGCAGCTTAGCGAGCGGTCGAGAGACCCAGTACTTC. Translated, it gives CASSLASGRETQYF. Full variable domain (rest looked up from reference TRBV7-9 and TRBJ2-5): DTGVSQNPRHKITKRGQNVTFRCDPISEHNRLYWYRQTLGQGPEFLTYFQNEAQLEKSRLLSDRFSAERPKGSFSTLEIQRTEQGDSAMYLCASSLASGRETQYFGPGTRLLVL.